Listed below are T cell receptor beta chains from one sample, sequenced in a study of T cell changes during pregnancy in multiple sclerosis. The data were produced by immunoSEQ multiplex PCR, yet TCRdb's version contains in-frame clones alone and is incomplete. The table lists some 60,000 clones, approximately 93% of them singletons. This specimen consisted of peripheral blood, obtained after pregnancy. The source is a female donor with multiple sclerosis, enrolled in a pregnancy study. CDR3s include the opening cysteine and the closing phenylalanine or tryptophan. Each record gives: D gene, V gene, clone size, J gene, CDR3 DNA, CDR3 protein. The D gene is left open where the match is weak. Only some rows state a clone size, as once, few, many or a class for expanded clones.

NA,TRBV29-1,NA,TRBJ1-4,TGCAGCGTTGGTGGCAGATCTAATGAAAAACTGTTTTTT,CSVGGRSNEKLFF
NA,TRBV27,NA,TRBJ1-5,TGTGCCAGCAGTTCCCTTTTTGGGGACTATCATCCCCAGCATTTT,CASSSLFGDYHPQHF
TRBD1,TRBV7-2,NA,TRBJ2-6,TGTGCCAGCGGAACCACAGGGGGCGGAGGTGCCAACGTCCTGACTTTC,CASGTTGGGGANVLTF
TRBD1,TRBV7-3,NA,TRBJ2-2,TGTGCCAGCAAACAGGGGTACACCGGGGAGCTGTTTTTT,CASKQGYTGELFF
NA,TRBV5-1,NA,TRBJ2-7,TGCGCCAGCAGCCAGGACAGTAGAATTCTCAACGAGCAGTACTTC,CASSQDSRILNEQYF
TRBD2,TRBV7-3,NA,TRBJ2-7,TGTGCCAGCAGCTTAACGTGGAGCGGGACGATCCACTACGAGCAGTACTTC,CASSLTWSGTIHYEQYF
NA,TRBV6-1,NA,TRBJ1-2,TGTGCCAGCAGTGAAGCGCTCAGGGGTGCCTATGGCTACACCTTC,CASSEALRGAYGYTF
NA,TRBV7-2,NA,TRBJ1-3,TGTGCCAGCAGCTTAGGTTTAGCCATCTTCTCTGGAAACACCATATATTTT,CASSLGLAIFSGNTIYF
NA,TRBV28,NA,TRBJ1-5,TGTGCCAGCAGTTTCACCGGACAGATCATCAATCAGCCCCAGCATTTT,CASSFTGQIINQPQHF
NA,TRBV11-3,NA,TRBJ2-7,TGTGCCAGCAGCTTAGTCCCAGGGGCCGAGCAGTACTTC,CASSLVPGAEQYF
TRBD2,TRBV7-6,NA,TRBJ2-2,TGTGCCAGCACCGGGACTAGCGGGAGGGCCGCGGTCGGGGAGCTGTTTTTT,CASTGTSGRAAVGELFF
NA,TRBV7-8,NA,TRBJ2-7,TGTGCCAGCAGCTTGGGTCTAGCGAACCCTCCTGGCGAGCAGTACTTC,CASSLGLANPPGEQYF
NA,TRBV28,NA,TRBJ1-2,TGTGCCAGCAGTTCACCAAGGAGTTCCGTTAACTATGGCTACACCTTC,CASSSPRSSVNYGYTF
TRBD2,TRBV2,NA,TRBJ2-2,TGTGCCAGCAGCCTCGGGGGGGGTGACGGGGAGCTGTTTTTT,CASSLGGGDGELFF
NA,TRBV5-6,NA,TRBJ1-1,TGTGCCAGCAGCTTCACCAGGGTCACTGAAGCTTTCTTT,CASSFTRVTEAFF
NA,TRBV6-5,NA,TRBJ2-7,TGTGCCAGCAGTTACTTTTGGGCAGGGGGGTCCTACGAGCAGTACTTC,CASSYFWAGGSYEQYF
TRBD2,TRBV7-9,once,TRBJ2-5,TGTGCCAGCAGCCCGTGGGTGGTGCTAGCGGAAAGAGAGACCCAGTACTTC,CASSPWVVLAERETQYF
NA,TRBV2,NA,TRBJ1-1,TGTGCCAGCACCTTACAAGACACTGAAGCTTTCTTT,CASTLQDTEAFF
TRBD1,TRBV4-1,NA,TRBJ2-2,TGCGCCAGCAGCCAAGGGGGACAGGGTTCCGGGGAGCTGTTTTTT,CASSQGGQGSGELFF
NA,TRBV19,NA,TRBJ1-1,TGTGCCAGTAGTACCCGAGGACAGAACACTGAAGCTTTCTTT,CASSTRGQNTEAFF
TRBD1,TRBV5-1,NA,TRBJ1-2,TGCGCCAGCAGCGTCGGGACAGGGGATGATGGCTACACCTTC,CASSVGTGDDGYTF
TRBD2,TRBV2,NA,TRBJ2-2,TGTGCCAGCAGTGGTAGCGGGACTGGCCCCGGGGAGCTGTTTTTT,CASSGSGTGPGELFF
TRBD2,TRBV9,NA,TRBJ2-1,TGTGCCAGCAGCGCTCCGGGACTAGCGGGAGGTTACTCCTACAATGAGCAGTTCTTC,CASSAPGLAGGYSYNEQFF